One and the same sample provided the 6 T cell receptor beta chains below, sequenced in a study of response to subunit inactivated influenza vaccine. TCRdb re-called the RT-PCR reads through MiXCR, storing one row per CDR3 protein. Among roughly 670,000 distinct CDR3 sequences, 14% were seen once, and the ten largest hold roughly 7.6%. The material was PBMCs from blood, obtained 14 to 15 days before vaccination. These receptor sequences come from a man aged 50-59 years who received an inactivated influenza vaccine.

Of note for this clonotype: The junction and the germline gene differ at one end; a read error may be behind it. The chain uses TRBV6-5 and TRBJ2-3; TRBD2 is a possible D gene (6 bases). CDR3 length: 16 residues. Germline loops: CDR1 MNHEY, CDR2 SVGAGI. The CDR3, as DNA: TGTGCCAGCAGTTACTCTCCGGGAGAGGGCGCAGATACGCAGTGTTTT. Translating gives CASSYSPGEGADTQCF.

The CDR3 reads CASSQDGQVRGNEQFF. DNA for the CDR3: TGCGCCAGCAGCCAAGACGGACAGGTGCGTGGCAATGAGCAGTTCTTC. The chain links TRBV4-3 to TRBJ2-1; 7 bases map to TRBD1. Germline-derived CDR1 and CDR2 are LGHNA and YSLEER. CDR3 length: 16 amino acids. The junction had 8 bases not matched to a gene; V was cut back by 0 bases and J by 6 bases.

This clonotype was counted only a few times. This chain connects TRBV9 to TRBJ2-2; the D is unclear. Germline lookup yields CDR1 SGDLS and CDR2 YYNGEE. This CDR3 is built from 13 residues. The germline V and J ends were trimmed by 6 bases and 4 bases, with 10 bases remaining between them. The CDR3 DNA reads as TGTGCCAGCACCCTTGTTGGCACCGGGGAGCTGTTTTTT. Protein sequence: CASTLVGTGELFF.

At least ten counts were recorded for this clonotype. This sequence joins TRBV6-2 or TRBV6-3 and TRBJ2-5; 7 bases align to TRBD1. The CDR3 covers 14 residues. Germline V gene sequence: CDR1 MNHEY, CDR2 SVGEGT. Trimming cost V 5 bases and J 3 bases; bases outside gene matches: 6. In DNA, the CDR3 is TGTGCCAGCAGTCCGACAGGGTCAAAAGAGACCCAGTACTTC. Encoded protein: CASSPTGSKETQYF.

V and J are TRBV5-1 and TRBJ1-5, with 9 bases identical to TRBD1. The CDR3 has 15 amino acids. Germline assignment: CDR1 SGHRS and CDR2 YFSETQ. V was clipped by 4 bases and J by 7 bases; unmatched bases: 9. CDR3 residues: CASSPTGQGGQPQHF. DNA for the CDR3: TGCGCCAGCAGCCCAACGGGACAGGGAGGGCAGCCCCAGCATTTT. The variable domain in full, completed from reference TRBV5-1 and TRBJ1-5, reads KAGVTQTPRYLIKTRGQQVTLSCSPISGHRSVSWYQQTPGQGLQFLFEYFSETQRNKGNFPGRFSGRQFSNSRSEMNVSTLELGDSALYLCASSPTGQGGQPQHFGDGTRLSIL.

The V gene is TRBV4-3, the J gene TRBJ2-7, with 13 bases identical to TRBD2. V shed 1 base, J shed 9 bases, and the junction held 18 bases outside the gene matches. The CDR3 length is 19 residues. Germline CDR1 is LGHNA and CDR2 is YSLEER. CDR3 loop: CASSQAAGLAGIHERLQYF. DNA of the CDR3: TGCGCCAGCAGCCAAGCGGCGGGACTAGCGGGGATCCATGAGCGTTTGCAGTACTTC.